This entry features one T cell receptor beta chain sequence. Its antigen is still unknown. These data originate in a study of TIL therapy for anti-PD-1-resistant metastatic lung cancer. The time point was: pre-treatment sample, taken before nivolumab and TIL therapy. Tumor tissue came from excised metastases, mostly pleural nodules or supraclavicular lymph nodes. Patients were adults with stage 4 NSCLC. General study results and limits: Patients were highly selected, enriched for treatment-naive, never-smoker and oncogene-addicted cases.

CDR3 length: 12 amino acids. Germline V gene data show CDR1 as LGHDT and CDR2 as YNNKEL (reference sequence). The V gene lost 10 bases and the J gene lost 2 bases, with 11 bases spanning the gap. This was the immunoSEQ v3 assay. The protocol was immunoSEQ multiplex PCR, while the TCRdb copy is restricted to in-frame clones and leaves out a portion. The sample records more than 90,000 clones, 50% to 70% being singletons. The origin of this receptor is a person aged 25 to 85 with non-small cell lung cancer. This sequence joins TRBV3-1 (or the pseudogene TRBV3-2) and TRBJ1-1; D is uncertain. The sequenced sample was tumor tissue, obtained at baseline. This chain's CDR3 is CATRRENTEAFF. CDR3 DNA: TGTGCCACCCGGAGAGAAAACACTGAAGCTTTCTTT.